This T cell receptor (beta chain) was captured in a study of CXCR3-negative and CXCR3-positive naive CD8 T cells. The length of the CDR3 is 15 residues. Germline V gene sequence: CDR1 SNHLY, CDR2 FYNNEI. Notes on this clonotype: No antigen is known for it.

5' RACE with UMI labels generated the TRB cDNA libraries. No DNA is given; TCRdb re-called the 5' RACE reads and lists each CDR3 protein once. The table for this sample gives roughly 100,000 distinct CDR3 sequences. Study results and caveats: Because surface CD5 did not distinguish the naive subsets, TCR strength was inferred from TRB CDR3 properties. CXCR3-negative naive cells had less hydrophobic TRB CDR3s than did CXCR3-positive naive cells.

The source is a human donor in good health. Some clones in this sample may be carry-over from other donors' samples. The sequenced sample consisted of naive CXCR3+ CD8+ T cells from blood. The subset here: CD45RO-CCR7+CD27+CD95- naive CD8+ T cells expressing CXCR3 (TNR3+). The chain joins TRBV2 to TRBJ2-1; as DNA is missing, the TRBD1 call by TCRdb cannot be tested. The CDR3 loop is CASSADRAPYNEQFF.